This TCR beta chain was sequenced during a study of T-cell reconstitution after alpha-beta-depleted transplantation in children. Trimming cost V 9 bases and J 6 bases; bases outside gene matches: 13. Per the germline V gene, CDR1 is SGHRS and CDR2 is YFSETQ. The CDR3 consists of 14 residues. Preparation of the TCRbeta library used unique molecular identifiers. Each CDR3 protein is one row after TCRdb ran MiXCR on the PCR reads. Of about 600,000 distinct CDR3 sequences listed, 10% to 13% are singletons. This chain joins TRBV5-1 and TRBJ2-7, with 9 nucleotides matching TRBD2. The sequence derives from a human donor who donated a stem cell graft to a child with acute myeloid leukemia. This specimen consisted of PBMCs from the stem cell graft donor, obtained from the stem cell graft. CDR3 in DNA: TGCGCCACCCCCCAGCGGGAGGCAGACTTCGAGCAGTACTTC. Translated, it gives CATPQREADFEQYF.